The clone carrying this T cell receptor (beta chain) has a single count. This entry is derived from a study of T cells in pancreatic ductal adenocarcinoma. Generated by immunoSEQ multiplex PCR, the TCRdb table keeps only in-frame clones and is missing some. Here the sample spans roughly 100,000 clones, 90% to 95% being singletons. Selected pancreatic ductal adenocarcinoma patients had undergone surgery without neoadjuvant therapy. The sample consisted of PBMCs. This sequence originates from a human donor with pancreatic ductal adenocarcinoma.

The CDR3 loop reads CASSPDRRWGYTF. Here the CDR3 DNA reads TGTGCCAGCAGTCCTGACAGGCGTTGGGGCTACACCTTC. This chain connects TRBV6-6 to TRBJ1-2; TRBD1 is a possible D gene (6 bases). CDR1 MNHNY and CDR2 SVGAGI come from the germline V gene (reference sequence). CDR3 size: 13 residues. V was shortened by 5 bases and J by 8 bases, with 15 bases between the two germline ends.